This T cell receptor beta chain was captured by sequencing in a study of cytomegalovirus exposure and HLA in healthy donors. Across the study: The roughly 130 validation repertoires used the same platform as the 650 to 850 first-cohort repertoires, a later analysis reported.

This clone occurred a few times. Only in-frame clones appear in the TCRdb table, and some are missing; sequencing was by immunoSEQ multiplex PCR. Altogether some 56,000 clones are present, over 85% being singletons, with the ten largest covering 1.1%. The CDR3 contains 15 residues. V gave up 5 bases and J gave up 5 bases; unmatched junction bases: 9. Germline V gene data show CDR1 as MNHNY and CDR2 as SVGAGI (reference sequence). Sequencing input: PBMCs. This clonotype was obtained from a man between 18 and 29 years old in good health and CMV-seronegative. This rearrangement joins TRBV6-6 to TRBJ2-1; 7 nucleotides agree with TRBD1. CDR3 residues: CASSRPGTVNNEQFF. As DNA, the CDR3 is TGTGCCAGCAGTCGACCCGGGACAGTCAACAATGAGCAGTTCTTC.